These 23 T cell receptor beta chains share one sample of origin, sequenced in a study of T-cell memory formation after mild COVID-19. TCRdb fed the 5' RACE reads into MiXCR, producing one record per CDR3 protein. The sample gives roughly 52,000 distinct CDR3 sequences, over 7.5% of which show up once; roughly 1.2% is in the top ten. The material sequenced was PBMCs or a T cell subset sorted from them (not recorded which). These receptors came from a man younger than 35 who had mild COVID-19 (a few samples of this study predate the infection). Cell type and time point are not known.

The sample holds a few counts of this clonotype. This chain joins TRBV6-5 and TRBJ1-1; no clear D gene. Trimming pared 0 bases from V and 5 bases from J, leaving 7 bases between. CDR3 length: 13 amino acids. Germline V gene lookup returns CDR1 MNHEY and CDR2 SVGAGI. CDR3 DNA: TGTGCCAGCAGTTACTCGGCTGGGACTGAAGCTTTCTTT. Protein: CASSYSAGTEAFF.

The V gene is TRBV12-3 or TRBV12-4, the J gene TRBJ1-1, with 8 bases fitting TRBD1. Unmatched junction bases numbered 4, after V lost 5 bases and J lost 2 bases. This CDR3 contains 14 residues. In DNA form, the CDR3 reads TGTGCCAGCAGTCAGGGGGCGCGAAACACTGAAGCTTTCTTT. Protein sequence: CASSQGARNTEAFF.

This clonotype was detected only a few times. This sequence joins TRBV28 and TRBJ1-2; D remains unclear. The CDR3 runs to 15 residues. Trimming took off 4 bases at V and 6 bases at J, with 18 bases between the two ends. Germline CDR1 MDHEN, CDR2 SYDVKM. CDR3 coding DNA: TGTGCCAGCAGTTCCTCGGGGATTGGGGATGATGGCTACACCTTC. Amino acids: CASSSSGIGDDGYTF.

This clonotype has only a few counts. The chain carries TRBV5-6 and TRBJ2-3, with TRBD1 matching 8 bases. The CDR3 runs to 15 residues. Germline V gene data show CDR1 as SGHDT and CDR2 as YYEEEE. The trim removed 0 bases at V and 4 bases at J, leaving 4 bases unmatched. The CDR3 sequence: CASSLESGGADTQYF. The DNA for the CDR3 is TGTGCCAGCAGCTTGGAGTCAGGGGGCGCAGATACGCAGTATTTT.

V and J are TRBV20-1 and TRBJ1-1, with a possible D match to TRBD1 (5 bases). With 0 bases removed from V and 5 bases from J, the gap between germline ends came to 13 bases. Germline V gives CDR1 DFQATT, CDR2 SNEGSKA (reference sequence). This CDR3 is 14 amino acids long. In DNA form, the CDR3 reads TGCAGTGCTAGAGAGCCGGGGGTCGGGACTGAAGCTTTCTTT. It specifies CSAREPGVGTEAFF.

This clonotype was detected only a few times. The V and J genes are TRBV4-2 and TRBJ1-2; TRBD1 aligns across 8 bases. This CDR3 is built from 17 residues. CDR1 is LGHNA, CDR2 YNFKEQ, per germline. V shed 4 bases and J 4 bases; nucleotides not matched to a gene: 14. Here the CDR3 reads CASSPGGRGRLGYGYTF. CDR3 in DNA: TGTGCCAGCAGCCCGGGGGGCAGGGGGCGTTTAGGCTATGGCTACACCTTC.

This clonotype was recorded a few times. The CDR3: CASSLQPNSPLHF. CDR3 DNA sequence: TGCGCCAGCAGCCTCCAGCCGAATTCACCCCTCCACTTT. The V and J genes are TRBV5-1 and TRBJ1-6; D not certain. Trimming took 4 bases from V and 7 from J, leaving 9 bases between them. The length of the CDR3 is 13 residues. Germline CDR1 is SGHRS and CDR2 is YFSETQ.

This clonotype was seen at least ten times. The rearrangement uses TRBV2 and TRBJ2-1, with D possibly matching TRBD2 (6 bases). The CDR3 consists of 14 residues. Germline CDR1 is SNHLY and CDR2 is FYNNEI. Trimming pared 4 bases from V and 7 bases from J, leaving 14 bases between. The DNA for the CDR3 is TGTGCCAGCAGTGGCGGGGTGGTAGGTAATGAGCAGTTCTTC. This translates into CASSGGVVGNEQFF.

Comments on this clonotype: The germline gene is not matched at one end of the junction; a read error may be the cause. The rearrangement uses TRBV7-7 and TRBJ2-3; weak D call: TRBD2 (5 bases). CDR1 is SSHAT, CDR2 FNYEAQ, per germline (reference sequence). CDR3 length: 15 residues. The CDR3 loop reads CASSLGVLASDTQYF. The CDR3 nucleotides are TGTGCTAGCAGCTTAGGTGTGCTAGCCTCAGATACGCAGTATTTT.

This clonotype was recorded at least ten times. The chain employs TRBV7-2 and TRBJ2-5; D possibly corresponds to TRBD2 (6 bases). The CDR3 is made up of 11 amino acids. Looked up from germline, CDR1 is SGHTA and CDR2 is FQGNSA. V lost 4 bases and J lost 7, with 7 bases in between. DNA of the CDR3: TGTGCCAGCAGCTCGGAGGGGACCCAGTACTTC. As protein: CASSSEGTQYF.

The V call is TRBV7-2, the J call TRBJ1-5; D is perhaps TRBD1 (6 bases). V was trimmed by 5 bases and J by 4 bases, leaving 15 bases between them. Germline V gene data show CDR1 as SGHTA and CDR2 as FQGNSA. CDR3 length: 15 residues. CDR3 DNA sequence: TGTGCCAGCAGCCTCCGACAGGCGACGAATCAGCCCCAGCATTTT. Translated, it gives CASSLRQATNQPQHF.

This clonotype was seen a few times. The CDR3 region is CASSLPQGGKNEQFF. CDR3 sequence (DNA): TGTGCCAGCAGTCTCCCCCAGGGAGGGAAAAATGAGCAGTTCTTC. J is TRBJ2-1 and V is TRBV28; 7 bases line up with TRBD2. The CDR3 length is 15 residues. V gave up 5 bases and J gave up 7 bases; unmatched junction bases: 11. CDR1 and CDR2 (germline): MDHEN, SYDVKM.

The V gene is TRBV5-6, the J gene TRBJ2-5; D not resolved. The CDR3 sequence is 13 residues long. The V end lost 1 base, the J end lost 5 bases, and 9 bases lay between the germline ends. The germline gives CDR1 SGHDT, CDR2 YYEEEE. This CDR3 is CASSLYSAETQYF. The CDR3 bases are TGTGCCAGCAGCTTGTATAGTGCGGAGACCCAGTACTTC.

The chain has TRBV20-1 and TRBJ2-1, with 9 bases lining up with TRBD2. CDR1 DFQATT and CDR2 SNEGSKA come from the germline V gene (reference sequence). V lost 1 base and J lost 4; bases outside the gene matches: 2. The CDR3 runs 14 residues. CDR3 sequence: CSARGLAEYNEQFF. For the CDR3, the DNA is TGCAGTGCTAGAGGACTAGCGGAATACAATGAGCAGTTCTTC.

This clonotype was recorded at least ten times. The chain combines TRBV12-3 or TRBV12-4 with TRBJ2-7; D is unresolved. Trimming took off 3 bases at V and 7 bases at J, with 10 bases between the two ends. CDR3 size: 12 residues. The CDR3 region has the DNA TGTGCCAGCAGTTTTGGACGGCCGGAGCAGTACTTC. This encodes CASSFGRPEQYF.

The genes are TRBV7-2 and TRBJ1-4; 8 bases agree with TRBD1. CDR1 is SGHTA and CDR2 is FQGNSA in the germline V gene. The CDR3 length is 15 residues. V shed 5 bases and J 8 bases; nucleotides not matched to a gene: 10. CDR3 protein: CASSLITGGGEKLFF. CDR3 nucleotides: TGTGCCAGCAGCCTGATTACAGGGGGTGGGGAAAAACTGTTTTTT.

The J gene is TRBJ2-3, the V gene TRBV2; 8 bases are a match to TRBD1. The V gene's germline CDR1 is SNHLY and CDR2 FYNNEI. The CDR3 consists of 14 residues. V gave up 3 bases and J gave up 3 bases; unmatched junction bases: 2. CDR3 residues: CASSEDRATDTQYF. The DNA for the CDR3 is TGTGCCAGCAGTGAGGACAGGGCGACAGATACGCAGTATTTT.

This clonotype came up many times. This chain links TRBV12-3 or TRBV12-4 with TRBJ2-3, with unresolved D. V was cut by 6 bases and J by 5 bases, with 6 bases left in between. The CDR3 runs to 11 residues. CDR3 amino acids: CASSFRDTQYF. DNA of the CDR3: TGTGCCAGCAGCTTCAGAGATACGCAGTATTTT.

This chain links TRBV18 with TRBJ2-2, with D possibly being TRBD2 (6 bases). The germline V and J ends were trimmed by 2 bases and 4 bases, with 23 bases remaining between them. The CDR3 loop spans 19 amino acids. The germline V gene has CDR1 KGHSH and CDR2 LQKENI. CDR3 DNA: TGTGCCAGCTCACCATTCTCAATTGGTGGTCGGGAGATCACCGGGGAGCTGTTTTTT. Translating it yields CASSPFSIGGREITGELFF.

This clonotype was picked up a small number of times. The chain couples TRBV7-2 to TRBJ1-2; 9 bases agree with TRBD1. The V and J ends lost 0 bases and 4 bases, in that order; junction bases with no gene match: 6. The CDR3 is 16 residues long. Germline CDR1 SGHTA, CDR2 FQGNSA. CDR3 sequence: CASSLAAGQGSYGYTF. CDR3 nucleotides: TGTGCCAGCAGCTTAGCGGCGGGACAGGGCTCCTATGGCTACACCTTC.

This clonotype was detected a few times. The chain employs TRBV5-1 and TRBJ2-1, with D tentatively TRBD1 (5 bases). This CDR3 has 14 amino acids. V gave up 4 bases and J gave up 15 bases, with 23 bases separating them. Germline V CDR1 and CDR2: SGHRS, YFSETQ. CDR3 nucleotides: TGCGCCAGCAGCCCCCTAGGGCAAGGGGTAGAGAGGTTCTTC. Its translation: CASSPLGQGVERFF. Together with reference TRBV5-1 and TRBJ2-1, the CDR3 gives the full variable domain: KAGVTQTPRYLIKTRGQQVTLSCSPISGHRSVSWYQQTPGQGLQFLFEYFSETQRNKGNFPGRFSGRQFSNSRSEMNVSTLELGDSALYLCASSPLGQGVERFFGPGTRLTVL.

The sample holds a few counts of this clonotype. The chain's CDR3 is CSARQAGQGHYGYTF. Written as DNA, the CDR3 is TGCAGTGCTAGACAAGCGGGACAGGGCCACTATGGCTACACCTTC. The gene calls are TRBV20-1 and TRBJ1-2; TRBD1 aligns across 9 bases. CDR1 and CDR2 (germline): DFQATT, SNEGSKA (reference sequence). J was trimmed by 3 bases and V by 2 bases; bases with no gene match: 7. The CDR3 is 15 residues long.

This clonotype was observed a few times. The chain couples TRBV15 to TRBJ1-5; TRBD1 is a possible D gene (6 bases). The V gene's germline CDR1 is LNHNV and CDR2 YYDKDF (reference sequence). This CDR3 has 15 residues. Trimming left V 8 bases short and J 1 base short, with 15 bases between. The CDR3 DNA follows: TGTGCCACCGGGCCGAGGGGGGGGAGCAATCAGCCCCAGCATTTT. Amino acids: CATGPRGGSNQPQHF.